The T cell receptor (beta chain) described here comes from a study of shared clonotypes between healthy human individuals. The wider study: A couple of female and three male donors aged 18 to 49 were enrolled. Notes on the study in general: A generally larger estimated richness was seen in naive subsets than in memory subsets. It was only blood that was sampled, and tissue repertoires likely differ.

As to this clone: Its antigen is still unknown.

CDR1 is MGHDK and CDR2 is SYGVNS in the germline V gene. CDR3 length: 14 residues. Naive CD4+ cells were CD45RA-selected; the remaining cells were memory. TCRdb's table, derived via immunoSEQ multiplex PCR, lists solely in-frame clones and lacks some. Here the sample spans a few million clones, approximately 95% being singletons. The chain combines TRBV25-1 with TRBJ2-5; TRBD1 matches at 7 bases. The J call could be wrong; TRBJ2-7 is a better fit for the DNA end. The TCR comes from a man younger than 35 in good health. Some clones in this sample may be carry-over from other donors' samples. Specimen: naive CD4+ T cells from PBMCs. Described subset: CD45RA+ positively selected. The CDR3: CASSTGAPSYEQYF. Written as DNA, the CDR3 is TGTGCCAGCAGCACAGGGGCGCCGTCCTACGAGCAGTACTTC.